This entry lists 29 T cell receptor beta chains sequenced from one sample in a study of Ad26.COV2.S vaccination and SARS-CoV-2 variants. The data were produced by immunoSEQ multiplex PCR, yet TCRdb's version contains in-frame clones alone and is incomplete. Here the sample spans around 350,000 clones, about 91% being singletons. Sample: peripheral blood, taken after recovery from COVID-19. The source of these receptors is a human donor who had recovered from COVID-19.

The V call is TRBV29-1, the J call TRBJ1-4; the D is unclear. The germline V gene encodes CDR1 SQVTM and CDR2 ANQGSEA. This CDR3 has 13 amino acids. V was cut by 1 base and J by 0 bases, with 3 bases left in between. The chain's CDR3 is CSVEAPTNEKLFF. The CDR3 region has the DNA TGCAGCGTTGAAGCCCCAACTAATGAAAAACTGTTTTTT.

J is TRBJ1-1 and V is TRBV5-6, with D perhaps matching TRBD1 (5 bases). This CDR3 is 15 amino acids long. Germline V lookup: CDR1 SGHDT, CDR2 YYEEEE. Trimming pared 4 bases from V and 2 bases from J, leaving 15 bases between. As DNA, the CDR3 is TGTGCCAGCAGCGGCGATACAGGACTCAACACTGAAGCTTTCTTT. It specifies CASSGDTGLNTEAFF.

The chain carries TRBV13 and TRBJ1-4; the D is unclear. This CDR3 is 14 amino acids long. V was shortened by 5 bases and J by 5 bases, with 12 bases between the two germline ends. Germline V gene data show CDR1 as PRHDT and CDR2 as FYEKMQ (reference sequence). CDR3 coding DNA: TGTGCCAGCAGCCCGGATGGTCCAAATGAAAAACTGTTTTTT. It encodes CASSPDGPNEKLFF.

The chain uses TRBV6-2 or TRBV6-3 and TRBJ1-5, with a tentative D call TRBD1 (5 bases). Trimming cost V 2 bases and J 3 bases, with 8 bases left between them. The CDR3 consists of 14 residues. CDR1 MNHEY and CDR2 SVGEGT come from the germline V gene. The CDR3 DNA reads as TGTGCCAGCAGTTACGGGGGTTTCAATCAGCCCCAGCATTTT. It codes for CASSYGGFNQPQHF.

The table lists this clone with a count of one. The J gene is TRBJ2-2, the V gene TRBV2, with 13 bases matching TRBD2. The CDR3 covers 19 residues. The germline CDR1 and CDR2 sequences are SNHLY and FYNNEI. The ends lost 3 bases at V and 3 bases at J; junction bases unmatched: 10. The CDR3 DNA reads as TGTGCCAGCAGTGACCCGACGACTAGCGGGGGGTCCTACACCGGGGAGCTGTTTTTT. Protein product: CASSDPTTSGGSYTGELFF.

The genes are TRBV6-6 and TRBJ1-5; 9 nucleotides align to TRBD1. This CDR3 has 13 amino acids. Looked up from germline, CDR1 is MNHNY and CDR2 is SVGAGI (reference sequence). The V gene end was trimmed by 7 bases and the J gene end by 6 bases; junction bases not matched to a gene: 4. The chain's CDR3 is CASNLQGAQPQHF. The CDR3 region has the DNA TGTGCCAGCAACCTACAGGGGGCTCAGCCCCAGCATTTT.

This sequence joins TRBV3-1 (or the pseudogene TRBV3-2) and TRBJ1-5; D gene uncertain. Germline CDR1 is LGHDT and CDR2 is YNNKEL (reference sequence). V gave up 3 bases and J gave up 0 bases, with 3 bases separating them. The CDR3 is made up of 13 amino acids. In DNA, the CDR3 is TGTGCCAGCAGCCAGTATAGCAATCAGCCCCAGCATTTT. Protein: CASSQYSNQPQHF.

The chain uses TRBV6-5 and TRBJ2-7; no clear D gene. Germline lookup yields CDR1 MNHEY and CDR2 SVGAGI. Deletions cut 6 bases from V and 4 bases from J, with 13 bases between. The CDR3 runs 13 residues. In nucleotides, the CDR3 is TGTGCCAGCAGAAGGACCGCCCTTTACGAGCAGTACTTC. As protein: CASRRTALYEQYF.

The genes are TRBV19 and TRBJ2-3; D might be TRBD1 (5 bases). The V end lost 7 bases, the J end lost 2 bases, and 16 bases lay between the germline ends. The CDR3 extends over 15 amino acids. Germline assignment: CDR1 LNHDA and CDR2 SQIVND (reference sequence). In DNA, the CDR3 is TGTGCCAGTACCCCAGGGTCCCGCTACACAGATACGCAGTATTTT. Protein: CASTPGSRYTDTQYF.

V and J are TRBV6-1 and TRBJ1-2, with D possibly being TRBD1 (6 bases). V lost 0 bases, J lost 5 bases, and 10 bases lay in between. The V gene's germline CDR1 is MNHNS and CDR2 SASEGT. The CDR3 is 14 residues long. CDR3 in DNA: TGTGCCAGCAGTGAAGCGTCCCAGGGGTATGGCTACACCTTC. Translated: CASSEASQGYGYTF.

The chain links TRBV29-1 to TRBJ1-1; D gene uncertain. The V end was cut by 7 bases, the J end by 3 bases, with 9 bases between. CDR3 length: 11 residues. CDR1 and CDR2 from the germline V gene are SQVTM and ANQGSEA. The CDR3 DNA sequence: TGCAGCGCCCCGTTTGACACTGAAGCTTTCTTT. Protein sequence: CSAPFDTEAFF.

This chain links TRBV3-1 (or the pseudogene TRBV3-2) with TRBJ1-5; no reliable D call. Trimming stripped 1 base from V and 4 bases from J, with 14 bases between. The CDR3 extends over 16 amino acids. CDR1 LGHDT and CDR2 YNNKEL come from the germline V gene (reference sequence). CDR3 residues: CASSQGSPALNQPQHF. DNA of the CDR3: TGTGCCAGCAGCCAAGGGTCACCAGCCCTTAATCAGCCCCAGCATTTT.

This chain connects TRBV29-1 to TRBJ1-1; D gene unclear. The length of the CDR3 is 13 residues. Trimming removed 3 bases at V and 0 bases at J, with 8 bases between. Germline CDR1 SQVTM, CDR2 ANQGSEA. CDR3 residues: CSVDKGMNTEAFF. In DNA, the CDR3 is TGCAGCGTTGATAAGGGTATGAACACTGAAGCTTTCTTT. Using reference TRBV29-1 and TRBJ1-1 for the parts outside the CDR3, the full variable domain is SAVISQKPSRDICQRGTSLTIQCQVDSQVTMMFWYRQQPGQSLTLIATANQGSEATYESGFVIDKFPISRPNLTFSTLTVSNMSPEDSSIYLCSVDKGMNTEAFFGQGTRLTVV.

The chain combines TRBV6-5 with TRBJ2-1; D is possibly TRBD2 (5 bases). V dropped 6 bases and J dropped 3 bases, with 9 bases sitting between them. The germline CDR1 and CDR2 sequences are MNHEY and SVGAGI. The CDR3 has 13 residues. CDR3 region: CASRETIYNEQFF. In DNA, the CDR3 is TGTGCCAGCAGGGAGACTATCTACAATGAGCAGTTCTTC.

The DNA for the CDR3 is TGCGCCAGCAGCCAAGATCCCCGAGGGTACGAGCAGTACTTC. Amino acids: CASSQDPRGYEQYF. The V gene is TRBV4-1, the J gene TRBJ2-7; the D gene is possibly TRBD2 (5 bases). Trimming took 0 bases from V and 4 from J, leaving 10 bases between them. The germline gives CDR1 MGHRA, CDR2 YSYEKL. The CDR3 is 14 amino acids.

The gene calls are TRBV25-1 and TRBJ1-1, with unresolved D. This CDR3 region has 13 residues. V lost 5 bases to trimming and J lost 0 bases, with 7 bases between them. The germline CDR1 and CDR2 sequences are MGHDK and SYGVNS. The CDR3 reads CASSSSLNTEAFF. As DNA, the CDR3 is TGTGCCAGCAGTTCCAGCTTGAACACTGAAGCTTTCTTT.

This chain uses TRBV9 with TRBJ2-4; D might be TRBD1 (5 bases). V was shortened by 5 bases and J by 1 base, with 10 bases between the two germline ends. The CDR3 totals 14 residues. CDR1 is SGDLS, CDR2 YYNGEE, per germline. The DNA for the CDR3 is TGTGCCAGCAGTTCAGGGATGGCCAAAAACATTCAGTACTTC. This translates into CASSSGMAKNIQYF. The full variable domain, rest sourced from reference TRBV9 and TRBJ2-4, is DSGVTQTPKHLITATGQRVTLRCSPRSGDLSVYWYQQSLDQGLQFLIQYYNGEERAKGNILERFSAQQFPDLHSELNLSSLELGDSALYFCASSSGMAKNIQYFGAGTRLSVL.

This chain connects TRBV19 to TRBJ2-3; D possibly corresponds to TRBD2 (6 bases). Deletions cut 4 bases from V and 4 bases from J, with 15 bases between. The CDR3 covers 15 residues. Germline-derived CDR1 and CDR2 are LNHDA and SQIVND (reference sequence). CDR3 sequence reads: CASSTETSPADTQYF. CDR3 coding DNA: TGTGCCAGTAGTACTGAGACTAGTCCCGCAGATACGCAGTATTTT.

The chain joins TRBV11-1 to TRBJ2-1; TRBD2 matches at 10 bases. Germline V gene lookup returns CDR1 SGHAT and CDR2 FQDESV (reference sequence). Unmatched junction bases numbered 4, after V lost 1 base and J lost 7 bases. The CDR3 is 15 residues long. CDR3 sequence: CASSLDTSGENEQFF. The CDR3 coding sequence is TGTGCCAGCAGCTTAGATACTAGCGGGGAAAATGAGCAGTTCTTC. Full variable domain (rest looked up from reference TRBV11-1 and TRBJ2-1): EAEVAQSPRYKITEKSQAVAFWCDPISGHATLYWYRQILGQGPELLVQFQDESVVDDSQLPKDRFSAERLKGVDSTLKIQPAELGDSAMYLCASSLDTSGENEQFFGPGTRLTVL.

The CDR3 region is CASSQDTVSNQPQHF. The CDR3 DNA sequence: TGTGCCAGCAGCCAAGACACTGTAAGCAATCAGCCCCAGCATTTT. The V gene is TRBV3-1 (or the pseudogene TRBV3-2), the J gene TRBJ1-5; D is undetermined. Germline assignment: CDR1 LGHDT and CDR2 YNNKEL (reference sequence). CDR3 length equals 15 residues. Trimming left V 0 bases short and J 1 base short, with 7 bases between.

CDR3 bases: TGCGCCAGCAGCTTGGAAGGGGCTAATGAAAAACTGTTTTTT. Translation gives CASSLEGANEKLFF. The gene calls are TRBV5-1 and TRBJ1-4, with D perhaps matching TRBD1 (5 bases). V lost 0 bases and J 3 bases, leaving 6 bases between the germline ends. Looked up from germline, CDR1 is SGHRS and CDR2 is YFSETQ. The CDR3 has 14 residues.

The rearrangement uses TRBV11-2 and TRBJ2-1; perhaps TRBD2 as D (6 bases). The germline CDR1 and CDR2 sequences are SGHAT and FQNNGV. The CDR3 totals 15 residues. V lost 3 bases and J 7 bases, leaving 16 bases between the germline ends. The CDR3 protein is CASSFRAGRENEQFF. DNA of the CDR3: TGTGCCAGCAGCTTTCGGGCGGGGCGAGAAAATGAGCAGTTCTTC.

This chain links TRBV12-5 with TRBJ2-3, with 7 bases aligning to TRBD1. Germline lookup yields CDR1 LGHNT and CDR2 FRNRAP. This CDR3 contains 14 residues. V lost 7 bases to trimming and J lost 0 bases; unmatched junction nucleotides: 4. CDR3 sequence reads: CASARDRSTDTQYF. The CDR3 nucleotides are TGTGCTAGTGCCCGGGACAGAAGCACAGATACGCAGTATTTT.

The rearrangement joins TRBV13 to TRBJ1-1, with no clear D. The CDR3 length is 12 residues. The germline CDR1 and CDR2 sequences are PRHDT and FYEKMQ (reference sequence). Between the trimmed V and J ends, which lost 5 bases and 11 bases, there was a span of 15 bases. For the CDR3, the DNA is TGTGCCAGCAGCCTTGGGCCCGATGGGGCTTTCTTT. This codes for CASSLGPDGAFF.

V and J are TRBV11-2 and TRBJ1-1; 7 bases are shared with TRBD1. The germline CDR1 and CDR2 sequences are SGHAT and FQNNGV. V gave up 5 bases and J gave up 6 bases; unmatched junction bases: 9. This CDR3 region has 14 residues. Here the CDR3 reads CASSAKGGASEAFF. CDR3 nucleotide sequence: TGTGCCAGCAGCGCAAAAGGGGGCGCATCTGAAGCTTTCTTT.

This chain links TRBV7-8 with TRBJ1-2, with 7 bases identical to TRBD1. The V and J ends lost 7 bases and 8 bases, in that order; junction bases with no gene match: 16. The germline V gene has CDR1 SGHVS and CDR2 FQNEAQ. This CDR3 spans 15 amino acids. CDR3 sequence: CASTLRGEGAAGYTF. The CDR3 nucleotides read TGTGCCAGCACCCTCCGGGGGGAGGGGGCGGCAGGCTACACCTTC.

The genes are TRBV7-2 and TRBJ1-2, with a tentative D call TRBD1 (5 bases). The CDR3 sequence is 14 residues long. CDR1 and CDR2 (germline): SGHTA, FQGNSA. Trimming shortened V by 2 bases and J by 5 bases, and 12 bases separated the two germline ends. CDR3 nucleotide sequence: TGTGCCAGCAGCTTAAGCAGGGTTCGGTATGGCTACACCTTC. It codes for CASSLSRVRYGYTF.

This clone has just a few counts. The chain joins TRBV6-4 to TRBJ2-1; D unresolved. The CDR3 runs to 16 residues. The germline V and J ends were trimmed by 8 bases and 4 bases, with 21 bases remaining between them. From germline, CDR1 is MRHNA and CDR2 SNTAGT. The CDR3 DNA reads TGTGCCAGCGGTATTTCCTCGGGCTCTGGGTACAATGAGCAGTTCTTC. It encodes CASGISSGSGYNEQFF.

A word on this clone: One end of the junction fails to match germline, which may point to a read error. V gene TRBV2 combines with J gene TRBJ1-2; D call uncertain. The germline V gene encodes CDR1 SNHLY and CDR2 FYNNEI. The CDR3 has 12 residues. CDR3: CASSEAANSQRF. Written as DNA, the CDR3 is TGTGCCAGCAGTGAAGCCGCAAACAGCCAGAGGTTC.